This TCR beta chain was sequenced in a study of CD8 T cell repertoires and HIV-1 epitope variants. Profiled with immunoSEQ multiplex PCR; TCRdb holds only in-frame clones, not every one. The data show about 4,800 clones, with 66% seen just once and 43% held by the top ten. This clone came up a few times. The antigen remains undetermined. With 6 bases removed from V and 8 bases from J, the gap between germline ends came to 11 bases. The CDR3 spans 11 residues. Germline V gene sequence: CDR1 SGHNT, CDR2 YYREEE (reference sequence). The sequence was collected from a male donor with HIV. The V call is TRBV5-4, the J call TRBJ1-2, with a tentative D call TRBD1 (6 bases). Sample: cultured CD8+ T cells derived from PBMCs. CDR3 residues: CASKTGDGYTF. In DNA, the CDR3 is TGTGCCAGCAAGACAGGCGACGGCTACACCTTC.